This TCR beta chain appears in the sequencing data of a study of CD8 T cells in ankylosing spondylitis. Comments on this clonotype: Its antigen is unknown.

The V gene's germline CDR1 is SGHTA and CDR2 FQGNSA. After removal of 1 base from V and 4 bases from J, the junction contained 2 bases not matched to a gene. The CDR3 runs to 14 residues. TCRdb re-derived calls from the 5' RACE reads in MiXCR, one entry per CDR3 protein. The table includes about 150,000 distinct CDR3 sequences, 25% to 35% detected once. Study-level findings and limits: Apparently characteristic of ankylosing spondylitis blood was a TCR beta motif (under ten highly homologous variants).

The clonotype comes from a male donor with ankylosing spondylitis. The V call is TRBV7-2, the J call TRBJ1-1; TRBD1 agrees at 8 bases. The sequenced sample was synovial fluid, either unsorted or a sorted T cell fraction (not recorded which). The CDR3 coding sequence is TGTGCCAGCAGCTTAGGGACAGGGTTCACTGAAGCTTTCTTT. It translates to CASSLGTGFTEAFF.